This TCR beta chain is drawn from a study of shared clonotypes between healthy human individuals (dated by TCRdb to the early 2020s). Regarding the study in general: Three men and two women, aged 18 to 49 years, made up the cohort. Each donor's leukapheresis produced roughly between about 0.8 and 8.9 billion PBMCs. The study deeply sequenced blood TCR repertoires of five healthy adults to estimate repertoire size and the extent of clonotype sharing between individuals. Different laboratories and diverse techniques were used to prepare libraries and sequence TCR repertoires, to increase sequencing depth and limit assay-specific biases.

Spanning cysteine to phenylalanine, the CDR3 consists of 13 amino acids. Here the CDR3 DNA is all that survives: 39 bases in frame from base 1. As regards this clone: Its antigen target is currently unknown. No qualities accompany the bases; no much larger clone lies one base away.

Overall study outcomes, separate from this receptor: Pairwise subsampling indicated that sequencing depth was expected to affect the degree of clonotype sharing among donors. Because the study included a small number of donors, the genetic and exposure-history diversity represented was limited. Sampling was limited to blood, and TCR repertoires in tissue likely differ from TCR repertoires in blood.

Using the deep immunoSEQ assay, TCR CDR3 regions were amplified from genomic DNA by multiplex PCR. Genomic DNA extracted from each cell subset was distributed evenly over all wells of several immunoSEQ 96-well plates, and each plate served as one replicate. For unsorted PBMC, each replicate PCR was loaded with 250 to 300 ng genomic DNA, equivalent to 25,000 to 35,000 T cell genomes. Genomic DNA from unsorted PBMC was sequenced over ten immunoSEQ deep assay plates. The purified libraries were quantified using a Qubit 3.0 fluorometer, sized with a Bioanalyzer 2100, and then quantified again using the KAPA Library Quantification kit. A separate single-read 150-cycle Illumina NextSeq 550 flow cell was used to sequence each immunoSEQ 96-well plate. In the original analysis: The immunoSEQ output contained only junctional sequences without quality scores, so filtering could not match that applied to full-length reads. To assign V/J genes and CDR3, sequences were annotated using PyIR, a Python wrapper for IgBLAST v1.9, with IMGT germline references. Reads with weak V/J assignments (E-value above 1e-6), missing CDR3, stop codons, out-of-frame junctions, or ambiguous translated residues were removed. V3J clonotypes were defined by identical inferred V gene, J gene, and CDR3 amino acid sequence. Percentage overlap between repertoires was computed as shared unique clonotypes divided by the size of the smaller repertoire. Richness of each repertoire was evaluated using RTK rarefaction, the Chao1 estimator, and Recon v2.1 estimates of unobserved clonotypes. TCRdb obtained this table from immuneACCESS and retained in-frame rearrangements with V and J assigned. These tables miss some clones; where compared with another copy, unresolved V genes account for less than half of the shortfall, and the remainder is unexplained. That table is the source of V, J and clone size, and D and trimming were worked out from the DNA. This sample comprises about 480,000 clones, roughly 79% of them detected only once. Around 13% of the sample comes from the top ten.

Healthy HIV-negative adults with no recently reported acute infections or vaccinations were included as donors. All donors were Caucasian adults living in Nashville, Tennessee, USA. For unsorted samples, roughly 91 million PBMCs were counted, and genomic DNA was extracted using the QIAamp DNA Blood Mini kit. Blood was obtained by leukapheresis, after which PBMCs were separated by Ficoll-Histopaque density gradient centrifugation and cryopreserved in liquid nitrogen vapor phase. Material for sequencing was PBMCs. Recombination joined TRBV5-2 with TRBJ2-7. TRBV5-2 is a pseudogene locus. The TCR comes from a woman aged 40 to 50 in good health. Some clones in this sample may be carry-over from other donors' samples. The CDR3 amino acid sequence is: CASSPARGYEQYF. The sequenced DNA is TGCGCCAGCAGCCCCGCGAGGGGATACGAGCAGTACTTC.